Below, 8 T cell receptor beta chains from the same sample are listed, as sequenced in a study of cytomegalovirus exposure and HLA in healthy donors. With 60 Vbeta and 13 Jbeta primers, the PCR was carried out. Profiled with immunoSEQ multiplex PCR; TCRdb holds only in-frame clones, not every one. There are 90,000 to 130,000 clones in the sample, with approximately 6.8% held by the top ten. Specimen: PBMCs. The receptors shown here come from a man aged 35-49 years in good health and CMV-seropositive.

J is TRBJ1-1 and V is TRBV5-4; 7 bases are shared with TRBD1. The trim removed 2 bases at V and 5 bases at J, leaving 3 bases unmatched. Per the germline V gene, CDR1 is SGHNT and CDR2 is YYREEE (reference sequence). The CDR3 has 13 residues. The CDR3 spells CASSFTGETEAFF. The CDR3 nucleotides are TGTGCCAGCAGCTTTACAGGGGAGACTGAAGCTTTCTTT. Full variable domain (outside the CDR3, taken from reference TRBV5-4 and TRBJ1-1): ETGVTQSPTHLIKTRGQQVTLRCSSQSGHNTVSWYQQALGQGPQFIFQYYREEENGRGNFPPRFSGLQFPNYSSELNVNALELDDSALYLCASSFTGETEAFFGQGTRLTVV.

This chain uses TRBV5-5 with TRBJ2-7, with D tentatively TRBD1 (5 bases). Trimming took 0 bases from V and 3 from J, leaving 13 bases between them. The CDR3 totals 15 residues. Germline-derived CDR1 and CDR2 are SGHKS and YYEKEE (reference sequence). The CDR3 sequence is CASSLADRPFYEQYF. CDR3 sequence (DNA): TGTGCCAGCAGCTTGGCCGACAGACCGTTCTACGAGCAGTACTTC.

The chain couples TRBV15 to TRBJ2-5; 11 bases agree with TRBD1. V trimming: 1 base; J trimming: 11 bases; junction bases outside the gene matches: 6. The germline V gene encodes CDR1 LNHNV and CDR2 YYDKDF (reference sequence). The CDR3 runs 14 residues. This CDR3 is CATSRGTGGWEQYF. The DNA for the CDR3 is TGTGCCACCAGCAGAGGGACAGGGGGCTGGGAGCAGTACTTC.

The V and J genes are TRBV7-9 and TRBJ2-7; 11 bases line up with TRBD2. Per germline, CDR1 SEHNR and CDR2 FQNEAQ (reference sequence). The junction had 9 bases not matched to a gene; V was cut back by 5 bases and J by 3 bases. This CDR3 is built from 16 residues. In DNA form, the CDR3 reads TGTGCCAGCAGCCTCGCCGCGGGACTAGCGGACTACGAGCAGTACTTC. Its translation is CASSLAAGLADYEQYF.

This sequence joins TRBV6-6 and TRBJ1-1; 10 bases are shared with TRBD1. The V and J ends lost 6 bases and 7 bases, in that order; junction bases with no gene match: 5. The CDR3 totals 13 residues. Germline CDR1 and CDR2: MNHNY and SVGAGI (reference sequence). CDR3 loop: CASSPGQGLEAFF. CDR3 coding DNA: TGTGCCAGCAGCCCGGGACAGGGGCTTGAAGCTTTCTTT.

The gene calls are TRBV7-8 and TRBJ1-5; D is undetermined. This CDR3 is 14 amino acids long. Deletions cut 5 bases from V and 3 bases from J, with 11 bases between. In germline, CDR1 is SGHVS, CDR2 FQNEAQ. In DNA, the CDR3 is TGTGCCAGCAGCAATAGGAGAGTCAATCAGCCCCAGCATTTT. It is translated as CASSNRRVNQPQHF.

The rearrangement joins TRBV5-1 to TRBJ2-1, with D maybe TRBD1 (6 bases). The germline gives CDR1 SGHRS, CDR2 YFSETQ. There are 15 residues in the CDR3. The V end was cut by 0 bases, the J end by 9 bases, with 16 bases between. Here the CDR3 reads CASSLGGGPQGEQFF. CDR3 coding DNA: TGCGCCAGCAGCTTGGGAGGGGGACCTCAAGGTGAGCAGTTCTTC.

The CDR3 here is CASSLGRSYGYTF. In nucleotides, the CDR3 is TGTGCCAGCAGTTTAGGCCGGAGCTATGGCTACACCTTC. The J gene is TRBJ1-2, the V gene TRBV28; D gene unclear. Germline CDR1 is MDHEN and CDR2 is SYDVKM. There are 13 residues in the CDR3. V dropped 2 bases and J dropped 4 bases, with 8 bases sitting between them.